This is a list of T cell receptor beta chains from one sample in a study of tumor-infiltrating lymphocytes in localized non-small cell lung cancer. Using immunoSEQ multiplex PCR, the repertoire was profiled, and TCRdb retains in-frame clones only, with some absent. The profile shows 21,000 or so clones, around two thirds of them singletons. The specimen was lung tumor tissue. These receptor sequences come from a human donor with non-small cell lung cancer. The conserved cysteine and the conserved F or W are not part of the CDR3 here. D genes are given only for firm matches.

cdr3_length: 12
j_call: TRBJ1-1
d_call: NA
v_call: TRBV11-2
cdr3_aa: ASSLVSHNTEAF

cdr3_length: 13
j_call: TRBJ1-4
d_call: NA
v_call: TRBV29-1
cdr3_aa: SVGFSGGTNEKLF

cdr3_length: 13
j_call: TRBJ1-3
d_call: NA
v_call: TRBV5-1
cdr3_aa: ASSLDSYSGNTIY

cdr3_length: 11
j_call: TRBJ1-4
d_call: NA
v_call: TRBV15
cdr3_aa: ATSRDRSEKLF

cdr3_length: 10
j_call: TRBJ2-7
d_call: NA
v_call: TRBV9
cdr3_aa: ASSGDGYEQY

cdr3_length: 13
j_call: TRBJ2-3
d_call: TRBD2
v_call: TRBV30
cdr3_aa: AWSSLWRGGYTQY

cdr3_length: 14
j_call: TRBJ2-3
d_call: NA
v_call: TRBV5-6
cdr3_aa: ASSSLSGRSTDTQY

cdr3_length: 11
j_call: TRBJ1-1
d_call: NA
v_call: TRBV5-6
cdr3_aa: ASSLPDGREAF

cdr3_length: 11
j_call: TRBJ2-3
d_call: NA
v_call: TRBV6-6
cdr3_aa: ASSYSNTDTQY

cdr3_length: 13
j_call: TRBJ2-1
d_call: TRBD2
v_call: TRBV29-1
cdr3_aa: SVAQAGGPYNEQF

cdr3_length: 11
j_call: TRBJ2-7
d_call: NA
v_call: TRBV7-2
cdr3_aa: ASSFGFSYEQY

cdr3_length: 12
j_call: TRBJ1-6
d_call: NA
v_call: TRBV18
cdr3_aa: ASSPQKENSPLH

cdr3_length: 10
j_call: TRBJ2-2
d_call: NA
v_call: TRBV11-2
cdr3_aa: ASSSVAGELF

cdr3_length: 9
j_call: TRBJ1-2
d_call: TRBD1
v_call: TRBV29-1
cdr3_aa: SVNRGYGYT

cdr3_length: 9
j_call: TRBJ1-1
d_call: NA
v_call: TRBV5-6
cdr3_aa: ASSFGGEAF

cdr3_length: 15
j_call: TRBJ2-6
d_call: NA
v_call: TRBV5-1
cdr3_aa: ASSFNPPVSGANVLT

cdr3_length: 10
j_call: TRBJ2-7
d_call: TRBD1
v_call: TRBV10-2
cdr3_aa: ASKQGSNEQY

cdr3_length: 14
j_call: TRBJ1-5
d_call: NA
v_call: TRBV29-1
cdr3_aa: SVEEGGQLGRGPQH

cdr3_length: 14
j_call: TRBJ2-7
d_call: NA
v_call: TRBV4-1
cdr3_aa: ASSRVLGASYYEQY

cdr3_length: 8
j_call: TRBJ2-3
d_call: NA
v_call: TRBV6-1
cdr3_aa: ASSEVSQY

cdr3_length: 14
j_call: TRBJ2-7
d_call: NA
v_call: TRBV19
cdr3_aa: ASSIALLADHYEQY

cdr3_length: 16
j_call: TRBJ2-2
d_call: NA
v_call: TRBV7-2
cdr3_aa: ASSLDITRVRAHGELF

cdr3_length: 13
j_call: TRBJ1-6
d_call: TRBD1
v_call: TRBV4-3
cdr3_aa: ASSQGNRGDSPLH

cdr3_length: 13
j_call: TRBJ2-7
d_call: TRBD2
v_call: TRBV6-5
cdr3_aa: ASSYLLAGPYEQY

cdr3_length: 13
j_call: TRBJ1-6
d_call: NA
v_call: TRBV11-3
cdr3_aa: ASSLDLGASSPLH

cdr3_length: 13
j_call: TRBJ1-6
d_call: NA
v_call: TRBV7-6
cdr3_aa: ASSLDEGFYSPLH

cdr3_length: 14
j_call: TRBJ1-5
d_call: TRBD1
v_call: TRBV5-5
cdr3_aa: ASSLGGAGGNQPQH

cdr3_length: 13
j_call: TRBJ2-5
d_call: TRBD1
v_call: TRBV7-2
cdr3_aa: ASSLGSGTEETQY

cdr3_length: 12
j_call: TRBJ1-2
d_call: TRBD1
v_call: TRBV7-8
cdr3_aa: ASSLETGLGGYT

cdr3_length: 12
j_call: TRBJ2-1
d_call: TRBD2
v_call: TRBV5-1
cdr3_aa: ASSLGGTAGGQF

cdr3_length: 14
j_call: TRBJ2-2
d_call: TRBD2
v_call: TRBV5-5
cdr3_aa: ASSWRTSGSAGELF

cdr3_length: 18
j_call: TRBJ2-2
d_call: NA
v_call: TRBV11-3
cdr3_aa: ASSLDLRVPYFANTGELF

cdr3_length: 15
j_call: TRBJ1-1
d_call: TRBD1
v_call: TRBV4-3
cdr3_aa: ASSQAAGGGFSTEAF

cdr3_length: 9
j_call: TRBJ1-1
d_call: NA
v_call: TRBV20-1
cdr3_aa: GSRAYTEAF

cdr3_length: 11
j_call: TRBJ2-3
d_call: NA
v_call: TRBV11-2
cdr3_aa: ASSSLRADTQY

cdr3_length: 12
j_call: TRBJ1-3
d_call: TRBD1
v_call: TRBV5-8
cdr3_aa: ASSRRGSGNTIY

cdr3_length: 19
j_call: TRBJ2-1
d_call: NA
v_call: TRBV14
cdr3_aa: ASSQATSLSGKSHPYNEQF

cdr3_length: 16
j_call: TRBJ1-1
d_call: NA
v_call: TRBV9
cdr3_aa: ASSVEDEVGGGYTEAF

cdr3_length: 10
j_call: TRBJ2-5
d_call: NA
v_call: TRBV2
cdr3_aa: ASSDSGQTQY

cdr3_length: 12
j_call: TRBJ2-5
d_call: NA
v_call: TRBV5-6
cdr3_aa: ASSSRLPEETQY

cdr3_length: 11
j_call: TRBJ1-5
d_call: NA
v_call: TRBV30
cdr3_aa: AWSSGGNQPQH

cdr3_length: 17
j_call: TRBJ2-2
d_call: TRBD2
v_call: TRBV11-2
cdr3_aa: ASRSKPPGLARNTGELF

cdr3_length: 14
j_call: TRBJ1-2
d_call: NA
v_call: TRBV9
cdr3_aa: ASSTGTSGSVYGYT

cdr3_length: 12
j_call: TRBJ1-2
d_call: TRBD1
v_call: TRBV11-3
cdr3_aa: ASSPGTEIYGYT

cdr3_length: 13
j_call: TRBJ1-1
d_call: NA
v_call: TRBV5-6
cdr3_aa: ASSLVSRAVPEAF

cdr3_length: 12
j_call: TRBJ2-2
d_call: NA
v_call: TRBV6-1
cdr3_aa: ATQTGLNTGELF

cdr3_length: 10
j_call: TRBJ1-3
d_call: NA
v_call: TRBV25-1
cdr3_aa: ASSEVVNTIY

cdr3_length: 14
j_call: TRBJ2-3
d_call: TRBD1
v_call: TRBV4-3
cdr3_aa: ASSQVRAGGPDTQY

cdr3_length: 14
j_call: TRBJ2-1
d_call: TRBD1
v_call: TRBV5-1
cdr3_aa: ASSLGTGQGFYEQF

cdr3_length: 13
j_call: TRBJ1-1
d_call: TRBD1
v_call: TRBV7-9
cdr3_aa: ASKGQEILNTEAF

cdr3_length: 10
j_call: TRBJ1-4
d_call: NA
v_call: TRBV19
cdr3_aa: ASRRGLEKLF